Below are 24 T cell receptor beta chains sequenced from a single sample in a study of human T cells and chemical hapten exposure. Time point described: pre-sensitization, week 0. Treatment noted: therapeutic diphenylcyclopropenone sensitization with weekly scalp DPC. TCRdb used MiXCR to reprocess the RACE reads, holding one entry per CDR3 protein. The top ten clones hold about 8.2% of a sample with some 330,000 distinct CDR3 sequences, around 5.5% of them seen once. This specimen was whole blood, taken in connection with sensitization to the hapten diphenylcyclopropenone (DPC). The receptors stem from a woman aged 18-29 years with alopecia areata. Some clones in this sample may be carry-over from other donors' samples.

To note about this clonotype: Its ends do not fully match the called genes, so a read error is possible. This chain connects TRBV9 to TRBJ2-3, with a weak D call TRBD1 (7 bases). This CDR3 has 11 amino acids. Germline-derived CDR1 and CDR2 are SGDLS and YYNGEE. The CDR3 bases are TGTGCCAGCAGCACGGGGGACAGACGAAATTTT. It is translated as CASSTGDRRNF.

The CDR3 protein is CASSQDTGVRTDTQYF. DNA for the CDR3: TGCGCCAGCAGCCAAGACACAGGGGTAAGAACAGATACGCAGTATTTT. The V gene is TRBV4-1, the J gene TRBJ2-3, with 7 bases aligning to TRBD1. The germline V gene encodes CDR1 MGHRA and CDR2 YSYEKL. The J segment lost 3 bases and the V segment lost 0 bases, leaving 6 bases of the junction unmatched. The CDR3 length is 16 residues.

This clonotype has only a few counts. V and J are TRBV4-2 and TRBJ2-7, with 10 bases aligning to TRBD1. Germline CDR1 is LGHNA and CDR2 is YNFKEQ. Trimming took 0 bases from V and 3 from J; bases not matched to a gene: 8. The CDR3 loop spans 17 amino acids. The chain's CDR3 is CASSQEERGDRGYEQYF. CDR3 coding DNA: TGTGCCAGCAGCCAAGAAGAAAGGGGGGACAGGGGCTACGAGCAGTACTTC.

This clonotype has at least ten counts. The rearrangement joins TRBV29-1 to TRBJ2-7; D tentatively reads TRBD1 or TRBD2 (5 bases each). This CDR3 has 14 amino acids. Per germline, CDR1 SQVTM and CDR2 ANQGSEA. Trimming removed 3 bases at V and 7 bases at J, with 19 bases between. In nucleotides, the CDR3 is TGCAGCGTTGAGCACTGGGACCAACCAGGGGAGCAGTACTTC. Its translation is CSVEHWDQPGEQYF.

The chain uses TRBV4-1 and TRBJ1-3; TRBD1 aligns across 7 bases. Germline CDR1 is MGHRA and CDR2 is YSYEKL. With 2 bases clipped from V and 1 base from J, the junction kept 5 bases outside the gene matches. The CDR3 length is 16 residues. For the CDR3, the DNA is TGCGCCAGCAGCCAAAATCCGGGACAGTCTGGAAACACCATATATTTT. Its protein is CASSQNPGQSGNTIYF.

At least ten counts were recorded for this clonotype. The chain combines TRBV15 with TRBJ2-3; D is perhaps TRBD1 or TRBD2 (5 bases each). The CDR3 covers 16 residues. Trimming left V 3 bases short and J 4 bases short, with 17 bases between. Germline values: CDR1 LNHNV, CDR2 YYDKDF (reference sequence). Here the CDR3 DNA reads TGTGCCACCAGCAGTAACTCCGGGGCCGGCTCAGATACGCAGTATTTT. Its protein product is CATSSNSGAGSDTQYF.

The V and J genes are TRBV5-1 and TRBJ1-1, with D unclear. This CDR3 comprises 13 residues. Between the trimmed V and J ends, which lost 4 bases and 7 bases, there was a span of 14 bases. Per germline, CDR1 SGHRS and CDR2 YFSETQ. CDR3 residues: CASSPEIQDEAFF. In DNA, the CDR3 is TGCGCCAGCAGCCCAGAGATCCAGGATGAAGCTTTCTTT.

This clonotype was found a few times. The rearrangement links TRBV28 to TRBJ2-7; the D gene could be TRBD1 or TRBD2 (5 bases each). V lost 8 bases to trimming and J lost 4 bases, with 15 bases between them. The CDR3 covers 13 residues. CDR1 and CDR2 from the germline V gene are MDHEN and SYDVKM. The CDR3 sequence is CASLSGTWYEQYF. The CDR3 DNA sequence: TGTGCCAGCCTTTCAGGGACCTGGTACGAGCAGTACTTC.

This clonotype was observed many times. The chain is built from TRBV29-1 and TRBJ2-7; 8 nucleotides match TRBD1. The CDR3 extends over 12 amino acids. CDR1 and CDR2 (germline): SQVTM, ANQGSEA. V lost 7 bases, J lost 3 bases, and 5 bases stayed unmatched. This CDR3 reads CSALGQDYEQYF. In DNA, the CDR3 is TGCAGCGCACTGGGACAGGACTACGAGCAGTACTTC.

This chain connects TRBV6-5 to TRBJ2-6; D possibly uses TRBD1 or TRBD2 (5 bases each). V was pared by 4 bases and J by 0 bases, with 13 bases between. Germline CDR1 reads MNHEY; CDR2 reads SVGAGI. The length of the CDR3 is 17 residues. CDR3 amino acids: CASSSPGRGSGANVLTF. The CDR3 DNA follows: TGTGCCAGCAGTTCCCCAGGGAGAGGCTCTGGGGCCAACGTCCTGACTTTC.

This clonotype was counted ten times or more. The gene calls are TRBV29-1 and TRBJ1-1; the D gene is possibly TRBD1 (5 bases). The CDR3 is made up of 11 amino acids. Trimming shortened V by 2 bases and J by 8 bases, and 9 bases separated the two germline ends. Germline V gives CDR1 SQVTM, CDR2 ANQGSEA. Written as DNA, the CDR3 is TGCAGCGTTGAACAGACAGTAGAAGCTTTCTTT. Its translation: CSVEQTVEAFF. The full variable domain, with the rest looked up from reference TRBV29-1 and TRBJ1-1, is SAVISQKPSRDICQRGTSLTIQCQVDSQVTMMFWYRQQPGQSLTLIATANQGSEATYESGFVIDKFPISRPNLTFSTLTVSNMSPEDSSIYLCSVEQTVEAFFGQGTRLTVV.

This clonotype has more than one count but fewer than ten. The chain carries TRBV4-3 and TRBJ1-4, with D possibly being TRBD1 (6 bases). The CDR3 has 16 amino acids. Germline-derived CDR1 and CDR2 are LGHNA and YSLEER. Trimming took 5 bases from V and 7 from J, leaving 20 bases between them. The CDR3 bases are TGCGCCAGCAGCTTCACAACAGGGTCAGGCTTTGAAAAACTGTTTTTT. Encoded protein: CASSFTTGSGFEKLFF.

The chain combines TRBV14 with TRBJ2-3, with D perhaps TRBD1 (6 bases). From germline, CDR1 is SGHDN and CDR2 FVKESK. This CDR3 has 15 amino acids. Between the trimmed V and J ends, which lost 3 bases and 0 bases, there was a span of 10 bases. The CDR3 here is CASSHGQPSTDTQYF. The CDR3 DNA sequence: TGTGCCAGCAGCCACGGACAGCCGAGCACAGATACGCAGTATTTT.

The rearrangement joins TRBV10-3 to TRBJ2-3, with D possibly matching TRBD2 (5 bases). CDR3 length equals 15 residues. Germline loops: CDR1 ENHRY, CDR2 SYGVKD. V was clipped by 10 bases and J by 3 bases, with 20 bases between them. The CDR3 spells CATSAWGEFTDTQYF. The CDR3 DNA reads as TGTGCCACCAGCGCCTGGGGAGAGTTTACAGATACGCAGTATTTT.

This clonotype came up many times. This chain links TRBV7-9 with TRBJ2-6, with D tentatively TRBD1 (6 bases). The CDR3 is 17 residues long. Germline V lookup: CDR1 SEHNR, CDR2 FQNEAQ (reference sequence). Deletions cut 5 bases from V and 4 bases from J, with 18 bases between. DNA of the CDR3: TGTGCCAGCAGCCCGCGAACAGGGCTAGCCGGGGCCAACGTCCTGACTTTC. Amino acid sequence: CASSPRTGLAGANVLTF. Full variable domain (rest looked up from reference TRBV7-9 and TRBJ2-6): DTGVSQNPRHKITKRGQNVTFRCDPISEHNRLYWYRQTLGQGPEFLTYFQNEAQLEKSRLLSDRFSAERPKGSFSTLEIQRTEQGDSAMYLCASSPRTGLAGANVLTFGAGSRLTVL.

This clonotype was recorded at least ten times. In DNA, the CDR3 is TGTGCCAGCAGCTCCAGGGTCTCCTACAATGAGCAGTTCTTC. Its translation: CASSSRVSYNEQFF. This rearrangement joins TRBV7-9 to TRBJ2-1, with a possible D match to TRBD1 (5 bases). The V gene's germline CDR1 is SEHNR and CDR2 FQNEAQ (reference sequence). The CDR3 consists of 14 residues. Trimming removed 4 bases from V and 0 bases from J, with 7 bases in between.

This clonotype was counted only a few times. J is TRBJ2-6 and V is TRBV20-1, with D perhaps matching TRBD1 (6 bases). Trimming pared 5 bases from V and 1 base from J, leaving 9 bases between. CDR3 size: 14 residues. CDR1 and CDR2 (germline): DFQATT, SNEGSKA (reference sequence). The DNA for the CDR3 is TGCAGTGCTCCCCAGGGGTCTGGGGCCAACGTCCTGACTTTC. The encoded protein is CSAPQGSGANVLTF.

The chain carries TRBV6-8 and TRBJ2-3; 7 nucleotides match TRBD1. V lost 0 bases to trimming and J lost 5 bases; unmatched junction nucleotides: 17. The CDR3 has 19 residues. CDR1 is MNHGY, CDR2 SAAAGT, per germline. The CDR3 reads CASSYSRDSTLPKEDTQYF. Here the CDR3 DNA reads TGTGCCAGCAGTTACTCTAGGGACAGCACATTACCGAAGGAAGATACGCAGTATTTT.

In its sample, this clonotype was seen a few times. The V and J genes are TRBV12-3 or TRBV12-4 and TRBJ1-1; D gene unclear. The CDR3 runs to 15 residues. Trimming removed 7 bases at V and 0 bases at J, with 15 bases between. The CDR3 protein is CASNFPQRMNTEAFF. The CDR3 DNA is TGTGCCAGCAATTTCCCCCAGAGGATGAACACTGAAGCTTTCTTT.

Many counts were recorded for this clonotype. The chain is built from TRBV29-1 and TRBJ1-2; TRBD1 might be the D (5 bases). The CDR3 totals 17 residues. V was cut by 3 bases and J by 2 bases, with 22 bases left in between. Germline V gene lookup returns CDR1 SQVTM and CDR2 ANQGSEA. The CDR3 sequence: CSVDPSRRQGRNYGYTF. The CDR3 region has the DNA TGCAGCGTTGATCCTTCTAGGAGGCAGGGTAGGAACTATGGCTACACCTTC.

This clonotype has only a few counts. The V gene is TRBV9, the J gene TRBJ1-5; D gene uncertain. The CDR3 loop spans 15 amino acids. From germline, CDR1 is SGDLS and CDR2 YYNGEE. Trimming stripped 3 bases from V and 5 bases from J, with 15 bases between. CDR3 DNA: TGTGCCAGCAGCGCCGACGGATCAGACTATCAGCCCCAGCATTTT. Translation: CASSADGSDYQPQHF.

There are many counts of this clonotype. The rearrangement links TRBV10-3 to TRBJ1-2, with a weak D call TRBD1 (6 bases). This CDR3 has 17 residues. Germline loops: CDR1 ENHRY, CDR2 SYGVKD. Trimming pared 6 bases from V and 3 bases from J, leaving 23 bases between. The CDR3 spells CAIRLTQGLRADYGYTF. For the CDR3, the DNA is TGTGCCATCAGACTAACACAGGGCCTTAGAGCTGACTATGGCTACACCTTC.

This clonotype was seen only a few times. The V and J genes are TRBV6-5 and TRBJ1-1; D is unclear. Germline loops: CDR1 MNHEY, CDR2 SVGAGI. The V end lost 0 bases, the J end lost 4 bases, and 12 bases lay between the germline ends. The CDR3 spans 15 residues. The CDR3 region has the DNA TGTGCCAGCAGTTACTCGTGGGGTACGGGCACTGAAGCTTTCTTT. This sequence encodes CASSYSWGTGTEAFF.

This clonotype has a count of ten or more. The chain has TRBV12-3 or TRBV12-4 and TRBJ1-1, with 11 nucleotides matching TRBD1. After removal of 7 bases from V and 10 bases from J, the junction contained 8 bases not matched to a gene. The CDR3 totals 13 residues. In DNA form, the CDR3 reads TGTGCCAGCAACATGGACAGGGGGCGAAGAGCTTTCTTT. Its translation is CASNMDRGRRAFF.